The sequence of this TCR beta chain was determined in a study of blood T cell repertoires in COVID-19 (dated by TCRdb to the early 2020s). Context from the whole study: Collaborator samples came from the United States, Italy and Spain and covered acute and convalescent phases of COVID-19. The material from the prospective study consisted of cDNA or gDNA derived from T cells, B-cell-depleted T cells, or PBMCs. A freely available public database, intended as a resource for researchers studying the immune response to SARS-CoV-2, is where the repertoires were released. A de-identified subject ID, COVID-19 status, age in years and sex were almost always included in the sample metadata. HLA class I and class II types, where available, came from metadata supplied by the sample provider rather than from assay-based typing. The samples were drawn from the first 160 participants of the ongoing ImmuneRACE study and from 1,254 subjects provided by 6 global collaborators. Deeply sampled blood TCRbeta repertoires from subjects exposed to, actively infected with, or recovered from COVID-19 were included in the dataset. Results the study describes overall, beyond this receptor: The quantity of clinical and demographic metadata differed by source and by participant and was supplied without curation.

V loses 3 bases, J loses 5 bases, and the germline ends lie 14 bases apart. The CDR3 spans 14 residues, from the cysteine through the phenylalanine. Here the CDR3 DNA is all that survives: 42 bases in frame from base 1. The CDR1 and CDR2 encoded by the germline V gene are SGHRS and YFSETQ. One collaborating source in Seattle enrolled patients during active infection and followed them longitudinally through the course of disease. Whole blood was collected in K2EDTA tubes by collaborating institutions according to the institutions' own protocols. For TCRbeta analysis, collaborators shipped samples in one of three forms: frozen whole blood, isolated PBMCs, or DNA extracted from either of those sample types. TCRbeta CDR3 regions were amplified from genomic DNA by means of the immunoSEQ Assay, a bias-controlled multiplex PCR. As for the authors' bioinformatics: The number of nucleated cells in each sample was estimated by amplification of reference gene primers within the assay. To quantify the absolute abundance of each unique TCRbeta CDR3 rearrangement, sequence reads were collapsed and filtered. For each sample, productive Simpson clonality was calculated by taking the square root of Simpson's diversity index across productive rearrangements. This immuneACCESS table, as held by TCRdb, lists in-frame sequences with V and J called but not all clones. Of the missing ones, under half trace to an unresolved V gene in checked studies; the others have no known cause. V and J calls and clone size are as listed in that table; D and trimming were resolved from the DNA. The sample table shows roughly 24,000 clones, and less than 90% are seen once. The top ten hold approximately 27% of the sample.

About this clone: Its cognate antigen has yet to be identified. No much larger clonotype is one base removed from it; base qualities were not supplied.

The sample taken for sequencing was peripheral blood. The sequence was collected from a man in his sixties or seventies with COVID-19, enrolled during active disease. The rearrangement combines TRBV5-1 with TRBJ2-5; tentative D gene TRBD1, with 5 bases matching. The CDR3 loop reads CASSYDRVLETQYF. The DNA sequence reads TGCGCCAGCAGCTACGACAGAGTGCTTGAGACCCAGTACTTC.